This T cell receptor (beta chain) was found in a study of shared T cell receptors in the human thymus. Profiling relied on immunoSEQ multiplex PCR, and the TCRdb table lists in-frame clones only, not all of them. This sample has hundreds of thousands of clones, with approximately 90% found just once. CDR1 and CDR2 (germline): LGHNA, YNFKEQ. This CDR3 spans 16 amino acids. J lost 2 bases, V lost 6 bases, and 8 bases had no gene match. The sample also formed part of further work on human thymus T cells.

The chain employs TRBV4-2 and TRBJ2-2; 8 bases line up with TRBD2. The specimen sequenced was thymocytes. The sequence came from a boy in the first two years of life with a congenital heart defect. CDR3 sequence: CASRHIAGPNTGELFF. In nucleotides, the CDR3 is TGTGCCAGCAGACATATAGCGGGACCAAACACCGGGGAGCTGTTTTTT.